Listed below are T cell receptor beta chains from one sample, sequenced in a study of blood T cell repertoires in COVID-19. The repertoire was sequenced with immunoSEQ multiplex PCR; TCRdb's copy has only in-frame clones and lacks some. The sample lists about 68,000 clones, about 91% seen once, with about 7% in the top ten. Material: peripheral blood. Receptors originate from a man aged 35-49 years with COVID-19, enrolled during active disease. Each CDR3 is given with its conserved first and last residue. A D gene is named only where the DNA matches it firmly. Expanded clones get a size class; other rows say once, few or many, or leave the size out.

size: .; J: TRBJ2-6; V: TRBV20-1; D: TRBD1; CDR3: CSASDRGAPYSGANVLTF; DNA: TGCAGTGCTAGTGACAGGGGCGCACCCTACTCTGGGGCCAACGTCCTGACTTTC
size: .; J: TRBJ2-5; V: TRBV5-1; D: TRBD1; CDR3: CASSLVAGGVETQYF; DNA: TGCGCCAGCAGCTTGGTTGCAGGGGGCGTAGAGACCCAGTACTTC
size: .; J: TRBJ1-2; V: TRBV28; D: .; CDR3: CASTTPAGHNYGYTF; DNA: TGTGCCAGCACCACCCCGGCAGGGCATAACTATGGCTACACCTTC
size: .; J: TRBJ2-5; V: TRBV15; D: .; CDR3: CATSREGSQETQYF; DNA: TGTGCCACCAGCAGAGAGGGCAGCCAAGAGACCCAGTACTTC
size: .; J: TRBJ2-1; V: TRBV10-3; D: TRBD1; CDR3: CAISEGATGGRNEQFF; DNA: TGTGCCATCAGTGAAGGTGCGACAGGGGGCAGGAATGAGCAGTTCTTC
size: .; J: TRBJ2-1; V: TRBV6-5; D: TRBD2; CDR3: CASSRGLAGNEQFF; DNA: TGTGCCAGCAGTAGGGGACTAGCTGGAAATGAGCAGTTCTTC
size: .; J: TRBJ2-2; V: TRBV7-9; D: TRBD1; CDR3: CASSSQGVDGELFF; DNA: TGTGCCAGCAGCTCACAGGGGGTGGACGGGGAGCTGTTTTTT
size: .; J: TRBJ2-5; V: TRBV12-3/TRBV12-4; D: TRBD1; CDR3: CASRWTGVETQYF; DNA: TGTGCCAGCAGGTGGACAGGGGTGGAGACCCAGTACTTC
size: .; J: TRBJ2-2; V: TRBV30; D: .; CDR3: CAWSGAGNTGELFF; DNA: TGTGCCTGGAGTGGGGCAGGGAACACCGGGGAGCTGTTTTTT
size: few; J: TRBJ2-7; V: TRBV7-8; D: .; CDR3: CASSLSGSNYEQYF; DNA: TGTGCCAGCAGCTTATCAGGGTCTAACTACGAGCAGTACTTC
size: .; J: TRBJ2-1; V: TRBV11-3; D: .; CDR3: CASSLGSNNEQFF; DNA: TGTGCCAGCAGCTTGGGCAGCAACAATGAGCAGTTCTTC
size: .; J: TRBJ2-1; V: TRBV19; D: .; CDR3: CASSIVRADEQFF; DNA: TGTGCCAGTAGTATAGTGAGGGCCGATGAGCAGTTCTTC
size: .; J: TRBJ2-7; V: TRBV5-1; D: .; CDR3: CASSLSTDSYEQYF; DNA: TGCGCCAGCAGCTTGTCGACAGACTCCTACGAGCAGTACTTC
size: .; J: TRBJ1-2; V: TRBV12-3/TRBV12-4; D: .; CDR3: CASSSSRYGYTF; DNA: TGTGCCAGCAGTTCGAGCCGCTATGGCTACACCTTC
size: .; J: TRBJ1-4; V: TRBV28; D: TRBD1; CDR3: CASSSTGLSNEKLFF; DNA: TGTGCCAGCAGTTCGACAGGGCTAAGTAATGAAAAACTGTTTTTT
size: .; J: TRBJ1-2; V: TRBV2; D: TRBD1; CDR3: CATSEPGQGTSSYGYTF; DNA: TGTGCCACCAGCGAGCCGGGACAGGGTACATCTAGCTATGGCTACACCTTC
size: few; J: TRBJ1-1; V: TRBV6-5; D: .; CDR3: CASSYDNMNTEAFF; DNA: TGTGCCAGCAGTTATGACAATATGAACACTGAAGCTTTCTTT
size: few; J: TRBJ2-7; V: TRBV5-4; D: .; CDR3: CASSLDVGQLSYEQYF; DNA: TGTGCCAGCAGCTTGGATGTGGGCCAACTTTCCTACGAGCAGTACTTC
size: .; J: TRBJ1-2; V: TRBV7-9; D: TRBD1; CDR3: CASSVTTGWDGYTF; DNA: TGTGCCAGCAGCGTGACGACAGGGTGGGACGGCTACACCTTC
size: .; J: TRBJ2-1; V: TRBV29-1; D: .; CDR3: CSVEEGGPYNEQFF; DNA: TGCAGCGTTGAAGAGGGGGGACCCTACAATGAGCAGTTCTTC
size: once; J: TRBJ2-1; V: TRBV19; D: .; CDR3: CASSIDAGTRTNEQFF; DNA: TGTGCCAGTAGTATAGATGCCGGGACACGCACCAATGAGCAGTTCTTC
size: .; J: TRBJ2-5; V: TRBV5-4; D: .; CDR3: CASSLDSKETQYF; DNA: TGTGCCAGCAGCTTGGACAGCAAAGAGACCCAGTACTTC
size: .; J: TRBJ1-4; V: TRBV4-2; D: TRBD1; CDR3: CASSLPGTGGYEKLFF; DNA: TGTGCCAGCAGCCTCCCTGGGACAGGGGGTTATGAAAAACTGTTTTTT
size: .; J: TRBJ1-5; V: TRBV6-5; D: .; CDR3: CASSFYSGGQPQHF; DNA: TGTGCCAGCAGTTTCTATTCGGGAGGTCAGCCCCAGCATTTT
size: .; J: TRBJ2-5; V: TRBV19; D: .; CDR3: CASSIEQQGTQYF; DNA: TGTGCCAGTAGTATAGAACAACAGGGGACCCAGTACTTC
size: .; J: TRBJ2-5; V: TRBV11-2; D: TRBD1; CDR3: CASGQGTAETQYF; DNA: TGTGCCAGCGGACAGGGTACGGCCGAGACCCAGTACTTC
size: .; J: TRBJ2-1; V: TRBV9; D: .; CDR3: CASSVASAGADEQFF; DNA: TGTGCCAGCAGCGTAGCTTCCGCGGGGGCGGATGAGCAGTTCTTC
size: .; J: TRBJ2-1; V: TRBV28; D: TRBD2; CDR3: CASINGASGGNEQFF; DNA: TGTGCCAGCATCAACGGGGCTAGCGGGGGTAATGAGCAGTTCTTC
size: .; J: TRBJ2-5; V: TRBV5-1; D: .; CDR3: CASSWGGQQETQYF; DNA: TGCGCCAGCAGCTGGGGGGGACAACAAGAGACCCAGTACTTC
size: .; J: TRBJ1-1; V: TRBV28; D: .; CDR3: CASLAPRVLNTEAFF; DNA: TGTGCCAGCCTTGCTCCCAGGGTCCTGAACACTGAAGCTTTCTTT
size: .; J: TRBJ2-1; V: TRBV5-1; D: TRBD2; CDR3: CASSLGSGGQEQFF; DNA: TGCGCCAGCAGCTTGGGTAGCGGGGGACAAGAGCAGTTCTTC
size: .; J: TRBJ2-7; V: TRBV18; D: .; CDR3: CASSPQSYEQYF; DNA: TGTGCCAGCTCACCACAGAGCTACGAGCAGTACTTC
size: .; J: TRBJ2-2; V: TRBV11-3; D: .; CDR3: CASSLGGFLGPGELFF; DNA: TGTGCCAGCAGCTTAGGAGGGTTTCTTGGTCCCGGGGAGCTGTTTTTT
size: .; J: TRBJ2-1; V: TRBV5-1; D: .; CDR3: CASSLASSEGEQFF; DNA: TGCGCCAGCAGCTTGGCGTCTAGCGAGGGTGAGCAGTTCTTC
size: .; J: TRBJ1-2; V: TRBV7-9; D: .; CDR3: CASSLATGSGGYTF; DNA: TGTGCCAGCAGCTTAGCGACCGGGAGTGGGGGCTACACCTTC
size: .; J: TRBJ1-2; V: TRBV3-1/TRBV3-2; D: .; CDR3: CASSQGPAFTF; DNA: TGTGCCAGCAGCCAAGGCCCAGCGTTCACCTTC
size: .; J: TRBJ2-7; V: TRBV9; D: TRBD1; CDR3: CASSRTGGPYEQYF; DNA: TGTGCCAGCAGCCGGACAGGGGGCCCCTACGAGCAGTACTTC